These 8 T cell receptor beta chains came from one sample sequenced in a study of cytomegalovirus exposure and HLA in healthy donors. Primers for the PCR totalled 60 Vbeta and 13 Jbeta. Generated by immunoSEQ multiplex PCR, the TCRdb table keeps only in-frame clones and is missing some. This sample carries about 130,000 clones, over 60% of them seen once, and the ten largest clones take approximately 4.3%. Input material: PBMCs. The receptors originated from a man aged 55 to 70 in good health and CMV-seropositive.

This sequence joins TRBV2 and TRBJ1-1, with D possibly being TRBD1 (5 bases). This CDR3 contains 12 residues. From germline, CDR1 is SNHLY and CDR2 FYNNEI. Trimming removed 6 bases at V and 5 bases at J, with 10 bases between. The chain's CDR3 is CASSVGGTEAFF. CDR3 in DNA: TGTGCCAGCAGCGTGGGGGGGACTGAAGCTTTCTTT.

This CDR3 reads CAWSVRGSEKLFF. In DNA, the CDR3 is TGTGCCTGGAGTGTAAGGGGGAGTGAAAAACTGTTTTTT. The chain is built from TRBV30 and TRBJ1-4; TRBD1 might be the D (6 bases). CDR1 is GTSNPN and CDR2 is SVGIG in the germline V gene (reference sequence). The CDR3 spans 13 residues. Trimming removed 0 bases from V and 7 bases from J, with 9 bases in between.

The chain combines TRBV10-3 with TRBJ2-1; 10 bases align to TRBD2. With V trimmed by 5 bases and J by 7 bases, 8 bases remained unmatched. Per germline, CDR1 ENHRY and CDR2 SYGVKD. The CDR3 sequence is 15 residues long. This CDR3 is CAISSSGGAYNEQFF. In nucleotides, the CDR3 is TGTGCCATCAGTTCAAGCGGGGGGGCATATAATGAGCAGTTCTTC.

In this sample, this clone turned up a few times. The rearrangement joins TRBV5-1 to TRBJ2-7; 11 nucleotides match TRBD2. The CDR3 totals 18 residues. After removal of 0 bases from V and 0 bases from J, the junction contained 8 bases not matched to a gene. Germline assignment: CDR1 SGHRS and CDR2 YFSETQ. CDR3 amino acids: CASSLDASGGSISYEQYF. The CDR3 DNA is TGCGCCAGCAGCTTGGATGCTAGCGGGGGGTCTATCTCCTACGAGCAGTACTTC.

V gene TRBV5-1 combines with J gene TRBJ1-1; D remains unclear. Trimming took off 0 bases at V and 11 bases at J, with 17 bases between the two ends. This CDR3 is built from 14 residues. CDR1 and CDR2 (germline): SGHRS, YFSETQ. CDR3: CASSLDGTVQMAFF. The CDR3 DNA reads TGCGCCAGCAGCTTGGACGGCACCGTACAGATGGCTTTCTTT.

This clone was counted a single time. This chain connects TRBV5-1 to TRBJ2-1; TRBD2 is a possible D gene (5 bases). This CDR3 spans 16 amino acids. Germline CDR1 and CDR2: SGHRS and YFSETQ. Trimming stripped 0 bases from V and 3 bases from J, with 13 bases between. CDR3 DNA: TGCGCCAGCAGCTTGGCCGGGGTATCCCTCTACAATGAGCAGTTCTTC. Translating it yields CASSLAGVSLYNEQFF.

The chain uses TRBV27 and TRBJ1-5; 7 nucleotides align to TRBD1. The CDR3 runs 15 residues. Germline V CDR1 and CDR2: MNHEY, SMNVEV (reference sequence). V gave up 6 bases and J gave up 0 bases; unmatched junction bases: 5. The CDR3 sequence is CASRTGVISNQPQHF. CDR3 nucleotide sequence: TGTGCCAGCAGAACAGGGGTAATTAGCAATCAGCCCCAGCATTTT.

This clone was detected only once. The chain uses TRBV28 and TRBJ1-1; 7 positions agree with TRBD1. V shed 5 bases, J shed 1 base, and the junction held 4 bases outside the gene matches. The V gene's germline CDR1 is MDHEN and CDR2 SYDVKM. CDR3 size: 14 residues. The DNA for the CDR3 is TGTGCCAGCAGTGGACAGGACGAGAACACTGAAGCTTTCTTT. Amino acid sequence: CASSGQDENTEAFF.